One T cell receptor beta chain is described in this entry. Its antigen is as yet unknown. The germline V gene has CDR1 WSHSY and CDR2 SAAADI. The CDR3 extends over 14 amino acids. Trimming removed 4 bases at V and 5 bases at J, with 14 bases between. The source of the sample is a study of T cell repertoires in ileal Crohn's disease. Study-wide background: Every patient was operated on for stricturing (about 60%) or penetrating (approximately 39%) complications. Biopsies of inflamed ileum from the surgical specimen form M0 samples. Whole-study results and caveats: Compared with non-smokers, active smokers at surgery showed more clonal expansions.

Time point here: inflamed ileum from the surgical specimen. The data were produced by immunoSEQ multiplex PCR, yet TCRdb's version contains in-frame clones alone and is incomplete. The sample lists 5,400 or so clones; 82% were seen once. Sample: ileal tissue. The chain uses TRBV10-2 and TRBJ1-2; D is ambiguous. This sequence originates from an adult with Crohn's disease. The DNA of the CDR3 is TGCGCCAGCAGTGCGAACGACGGGCTTTATGGCTACACCTTC. The encoded protein is CASSANDGLYGYTF.